This TCR beta chain was sequenced for a study of CD8 T cells in ankylosing spondylitis. Findings and caveats of the study: A TCR beta motif of fewer than 10 highly homologous variants seemed to mark ankylosing spondylitis blood. Reported data indicate significant enrichment of disease-linked clones within matched ankylosing spondylitis synovial fluid. Certain motif variants had earlier been reported in reactive arthritis synovial fluid and blood.

Worth noting for this clonotype: The antigen is undetermined.

This CDR3 comprises 13 residues. Germline CDR1 and CDR2: SEHNR and FQNEAQ (reference sequence). It was by quantitative 5'-RACE with molecular barcodes that TCR beta libraries were made. MiXCR, run by TCRdb on the 5' RACE reads, gives a single entry per CDR3 protein. Of 100,000 or so distinct CDR3 sequences in the sample, more than 20% were seen once. The rearrangement joins TRBV7-9 to TRBJ2-3, with D possibly TRBD2 on 6 matching bases. The clonotype originates from a male donor with ankylosing spondylitis. The sample consisted of synovial fluid, either unsorted or a sorted T cell fraction (not recorded which). Here the CDR3 DNA reads TGTGCTCCGGGCGGGACTCTGAGAGATACGCAGTATTTT. Its protein is CAPGGTLRDTQYF.